The clone carrying this T cell receptor (beta chain) was seen at least ten times. The data were produced by immunoSEQ multiplex PCR, yet TCRdb's version contains in-frame clones alone and is incomplete. This sample has 200,000 to 250,000 clones, with roughly 83% found just once. CDR3 length: 15 amino acids. V gave up 1 base and J gave up 2 bases; unmatched junction bases: 4. Looked up from germline, CDR1 is SEHNR and CDR2 is FQNEAQ (reference sequence). This sample is drawn from a study of blood T cell repertoires in COVID-19. Study-wide context: Sites in the United States, Italy and Spain provided acute and convalescent COVID-19 samples.

Material: PBMCs or T cells enriched from blood (not recorded which). This TCR was recovered from a woman aged 35 to 49 with acute COVID-19. The chain has TRBV7-9 and TRBJ1-1; 7 bases line up with TRBD1. The CDR3 sequence is CASSLGDSPNTEAFF. The CDR3 coding sequence is TGTGCCAGCAGCTTAGGGGACAGCCCAAACACTGAAGCTTTCTTT.